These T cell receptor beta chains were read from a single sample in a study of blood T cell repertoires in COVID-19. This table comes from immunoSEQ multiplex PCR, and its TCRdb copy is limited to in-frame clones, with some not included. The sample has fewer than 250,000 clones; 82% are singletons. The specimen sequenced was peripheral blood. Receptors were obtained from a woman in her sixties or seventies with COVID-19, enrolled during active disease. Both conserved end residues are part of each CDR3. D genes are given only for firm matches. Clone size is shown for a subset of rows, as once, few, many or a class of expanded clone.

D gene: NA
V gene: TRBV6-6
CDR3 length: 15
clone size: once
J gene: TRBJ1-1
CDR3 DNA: TGTGCCACAGGACAGTCTTTAGGGTTGAACACTGAAGCTTTCTTT
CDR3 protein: CATGQSLGLNTEAFF

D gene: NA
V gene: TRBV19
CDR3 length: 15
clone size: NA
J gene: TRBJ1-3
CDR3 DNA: TGTGCCAGTAGGCCGGGACAAAACTCTGGAAACACCATATATTTT
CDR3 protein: CASRPGQNSGNTIYF

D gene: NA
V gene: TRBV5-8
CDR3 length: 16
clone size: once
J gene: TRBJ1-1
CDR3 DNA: TGTGCCAGCAGCTTTGATGGGCCACGTGGGAACACTGAAGCTTTCTTT
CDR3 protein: CASSFDGPRGNTEAFF

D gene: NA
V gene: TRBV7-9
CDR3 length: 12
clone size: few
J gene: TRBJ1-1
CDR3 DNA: TGTGCCAGCAGACTAGACAGGCGTGAAGCTTTCTTT
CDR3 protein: CASRLDRREAFF

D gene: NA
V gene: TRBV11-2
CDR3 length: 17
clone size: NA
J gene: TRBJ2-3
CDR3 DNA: TGTGCCAGCAGCTTAGATCGGGCGGGGTTGGGTACAGATACGCAGTATTTT
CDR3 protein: CASSLDRAGLGTDTQYF

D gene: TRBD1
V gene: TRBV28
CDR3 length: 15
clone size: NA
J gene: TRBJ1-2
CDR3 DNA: TGTGCCAGCAGTAATTGGGTACAGGGGTTTTATGGCTACACCTTC
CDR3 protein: CASSNWVQGFYGYTF

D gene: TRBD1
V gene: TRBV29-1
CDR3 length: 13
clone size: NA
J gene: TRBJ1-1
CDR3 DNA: TGCAGCGTGGGGCCGGCAGGGGGAAGTGAAGCTTTCTTT
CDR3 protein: CSVGPAGGSEAFF

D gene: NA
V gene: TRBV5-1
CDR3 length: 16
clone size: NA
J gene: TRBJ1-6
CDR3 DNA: TGCGCCAGCAGCTTGGAAGGAACACAGGAGTATTCACCCCTCCACTTT
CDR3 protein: CASSLEGTQEYSPLHF

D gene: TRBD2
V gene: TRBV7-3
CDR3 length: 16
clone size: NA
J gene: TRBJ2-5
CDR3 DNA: TGTGCCAGCAGCCTCGGGACTAGCGGGAGTTGGGAGACCCAGTACTTC
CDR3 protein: CASSLGTSGSWETQYF

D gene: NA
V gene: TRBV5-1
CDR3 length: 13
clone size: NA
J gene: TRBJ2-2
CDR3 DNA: TGCGCCACCCACGAGGGAGTGGGCGGGGAGCTGTTTTTT
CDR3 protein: CATHEGVGGELFF

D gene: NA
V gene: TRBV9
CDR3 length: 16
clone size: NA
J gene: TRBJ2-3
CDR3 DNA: TGTGCCAGCAGCGTAGCTGACTCGGCACGGCTTCATACGCAGTATTTT
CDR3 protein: CASSVADSARLHTQYF

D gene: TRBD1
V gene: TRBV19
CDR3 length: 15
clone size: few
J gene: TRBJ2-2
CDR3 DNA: TGTGCCAGTAGTACTGACAGGGGATTAGCCGGGGAGCTGTTTTTT
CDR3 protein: CASSTDRGLAGELFF

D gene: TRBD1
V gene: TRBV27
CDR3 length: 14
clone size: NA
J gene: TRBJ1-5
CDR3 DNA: TGTGCCAGCAGGCCTACAGGGGCCAATCAGCCCCAGCATTTT
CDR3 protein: CASRPTGANQPQHF

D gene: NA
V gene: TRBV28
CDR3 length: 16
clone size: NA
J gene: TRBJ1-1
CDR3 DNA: TGTGCCAGCAGTTTATTTGGGAACAGGGCCAACACTGAAGCTTTCTTT
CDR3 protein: CASSLFGNRANTEAFF

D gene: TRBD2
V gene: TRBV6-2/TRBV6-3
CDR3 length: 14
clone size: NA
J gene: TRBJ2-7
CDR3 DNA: TGTGCCAGCAGTTACTTTGCGGGAGACCAAACGCGGTACTTC
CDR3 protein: CASSYFAGDQTRYF

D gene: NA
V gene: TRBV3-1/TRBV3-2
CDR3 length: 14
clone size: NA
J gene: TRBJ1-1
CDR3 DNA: TGTGCCAGCAGCCAAACCAGGGCGGCCACTGAAGCTTTCTTT
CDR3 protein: CASSQTRAATEAFF

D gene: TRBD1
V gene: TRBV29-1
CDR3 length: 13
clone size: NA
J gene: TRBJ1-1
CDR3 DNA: TGCAGCGTATACAGGGGCTACGGCACTGAAGCTTTCTTT
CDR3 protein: CSVYRGYGTEAFF

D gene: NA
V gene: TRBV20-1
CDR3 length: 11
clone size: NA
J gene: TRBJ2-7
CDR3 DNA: TGCAGTGCTAGAGACGGTTACGAGCAGTACTTC
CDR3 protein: CSARDGYEQYF

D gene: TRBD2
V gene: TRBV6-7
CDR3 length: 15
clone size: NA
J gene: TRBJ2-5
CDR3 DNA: TGTGCCAGCCACATAGCGGGAGGCCTACAAGAGACCCAGTACTTC
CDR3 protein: CASHIAGGLQETQYF

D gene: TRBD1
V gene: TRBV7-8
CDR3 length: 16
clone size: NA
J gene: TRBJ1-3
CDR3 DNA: TGTGCCAGCAGCATCGACAGGGTCCCCTCTGGAAACACCATATATTTT
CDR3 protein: CASSIDRVPSGNTIYF

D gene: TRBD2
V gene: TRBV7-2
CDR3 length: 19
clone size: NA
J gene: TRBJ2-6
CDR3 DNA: TGTGCCAGCAGCTTAGGGACTAGCGGGATGGGCTCTGGGGCCAACGTCCTGACTTTC
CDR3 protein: CASSLGTSGMGSGANVLTF

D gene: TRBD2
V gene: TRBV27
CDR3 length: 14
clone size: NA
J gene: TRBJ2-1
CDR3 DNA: TGTGCCAGCAGTTTTAGCGGGGGGAACAATGAGCAGTTCTTC
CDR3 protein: CASSFSGGNNEQFF

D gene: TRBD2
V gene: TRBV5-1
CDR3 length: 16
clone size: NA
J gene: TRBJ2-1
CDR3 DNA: TGCGCCAGCAGCTTGGGGGGAGGACTAGCGGGAAATGAGCAGTTCTTC
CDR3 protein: CASSLGGGLAGNEQFF

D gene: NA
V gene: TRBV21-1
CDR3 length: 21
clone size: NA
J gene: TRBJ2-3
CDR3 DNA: TGTGCCAGCAGCAAAGGGGGGACTAGCGGGGGATCCCAACATAGCACAGATACGCAGTATTTT
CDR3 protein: CASSKGGTSGGSQHSTDTQYF

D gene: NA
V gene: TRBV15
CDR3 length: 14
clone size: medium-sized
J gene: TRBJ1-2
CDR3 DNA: TGTGCCACCAGCAGAGGTGAGGGATCCTATGGCTACACCTTC
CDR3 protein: CATSRGEGSYGYTF

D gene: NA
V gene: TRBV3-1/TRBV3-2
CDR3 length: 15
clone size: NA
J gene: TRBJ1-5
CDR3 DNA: TGTGCCAGCAGCCACGGGAATGCGGGCAATCAGCCCCAGCATTTT
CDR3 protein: CASSHGNAGNQPQHF

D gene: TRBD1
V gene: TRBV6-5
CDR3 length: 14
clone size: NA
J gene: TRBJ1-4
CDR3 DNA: TGTGCCAGCAGCACGGGACAGGGGGGTGAAAAACTGTTTTTT
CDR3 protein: CASSTGQGGEKLFF

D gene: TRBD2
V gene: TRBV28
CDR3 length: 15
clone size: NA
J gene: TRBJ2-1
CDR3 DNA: TGTGCCAGCAGTTTACAGCGGGGGTCTTACAATGAGCAGTTCTTC
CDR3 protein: CASSLQRGSYNEQFF

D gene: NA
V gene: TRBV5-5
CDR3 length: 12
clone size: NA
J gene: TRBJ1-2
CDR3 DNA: TGTGCCAGCAGCTTGGGACAGAATGGCTACACCTTC
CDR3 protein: CASSLGQNGYTF

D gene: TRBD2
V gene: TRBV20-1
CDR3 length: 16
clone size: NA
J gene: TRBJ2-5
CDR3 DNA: TGCAGTGCCAGTGGTGTTAGCGGGGGTCTACAAGAGACCCAGTACTTC
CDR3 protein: CSASGVSGGLQETQYF

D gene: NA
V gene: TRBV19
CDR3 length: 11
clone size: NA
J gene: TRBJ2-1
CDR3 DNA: TGTGCCAGTAGTATCGGCGGTGAGCAGTTCTTC
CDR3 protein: CASSIGGEQFF

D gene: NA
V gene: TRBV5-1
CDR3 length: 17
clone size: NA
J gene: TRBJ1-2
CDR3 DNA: TGCGCCAGCAGCTTGGGGGGACATGACTTAAAGTGGTATGGCTACACCTTC
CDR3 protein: CASSLGGHDLKWYGYTF

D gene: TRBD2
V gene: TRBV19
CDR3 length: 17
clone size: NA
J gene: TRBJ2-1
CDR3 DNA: TGTGCCAGTAGTCTAGCTAGCGGGGGCAGCTCCTACAATGAGCAGTTCTTC
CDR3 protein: CASSLASGGSSYNEQFF

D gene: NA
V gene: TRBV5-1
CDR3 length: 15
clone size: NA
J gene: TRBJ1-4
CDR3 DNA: TGCGCCAGCAGCTTGGTAGGCGGTCCTAATGAAAAACTGTTTTTT
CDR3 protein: CASSLVGGPNEKLFF

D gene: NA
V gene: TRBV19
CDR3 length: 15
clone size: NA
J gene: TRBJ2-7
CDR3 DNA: TGTGCCAGTAGTATCCAGGAATCTGGCTCCTACGAGCAGTACTTC
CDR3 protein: CASSIQESGSYEQYF

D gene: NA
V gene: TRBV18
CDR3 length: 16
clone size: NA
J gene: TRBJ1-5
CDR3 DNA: TGTGCCAGCTCACCAGGTGACAGCCATAGCAATCAGCCCCAGCATTTT
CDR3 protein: CASSPGDSHSNQPQHF

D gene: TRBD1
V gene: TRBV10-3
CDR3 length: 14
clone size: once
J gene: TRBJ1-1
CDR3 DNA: TGTGCCATTCATTCAGGGGGCGGCGGCACTGAAGCTTTCTTT
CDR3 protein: CAIHSGGGGTEAFF

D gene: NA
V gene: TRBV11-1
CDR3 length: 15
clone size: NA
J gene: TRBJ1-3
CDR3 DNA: TGTGCCAGCAGCTTCCAGGCGTTCTCTGGAAACACCATATATTTT
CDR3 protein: CASSFQAFSGNTIYF

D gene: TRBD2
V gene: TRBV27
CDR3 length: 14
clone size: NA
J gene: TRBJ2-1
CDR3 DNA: TGTGCCAGCAGTTTGGGGGGGGTTTACAATGAGCAGTTCTTC
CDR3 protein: CASSLGGVYNEQFF

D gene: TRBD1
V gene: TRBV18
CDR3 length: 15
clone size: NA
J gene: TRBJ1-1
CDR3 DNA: TGTGCCAGCTCACCAGCGACAGGGCTCAACACTGAAGCTTTCTTT
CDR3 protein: CASSPATGLNTEAFF

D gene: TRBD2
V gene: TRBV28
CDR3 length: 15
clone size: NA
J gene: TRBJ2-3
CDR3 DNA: TGTGCCAGCAATGGTCAGCGGGAGGGCACAGATACGCAGTATTTT
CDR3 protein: CASNGQREGTDTQYF

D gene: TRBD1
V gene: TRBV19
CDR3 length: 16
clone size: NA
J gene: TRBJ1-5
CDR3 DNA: TGTGCCACCAAGACTCCCGACAGGGGGAATTATCAGCCCCAGCATTTT
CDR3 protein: CATKTPDRGNYQPQHF

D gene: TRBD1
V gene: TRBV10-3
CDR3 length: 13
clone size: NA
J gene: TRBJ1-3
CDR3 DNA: TGTGCCATCCAGGGGGCAAGGACCGACACCATATATTTT
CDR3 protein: CAIQGARTDTIYF

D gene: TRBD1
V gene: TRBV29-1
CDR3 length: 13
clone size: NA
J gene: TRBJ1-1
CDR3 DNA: TGCAGCGTCTACAGGGGCGAGGGCACTGAAGCTTTCTTT
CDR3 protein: CSVYRGEGTEAFF

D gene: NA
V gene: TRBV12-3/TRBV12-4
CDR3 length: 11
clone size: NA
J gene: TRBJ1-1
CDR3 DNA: TGTGCCAGCAGTTCCCTACCTGAAGCTTTCTTT
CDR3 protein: CASSSLPEAFF

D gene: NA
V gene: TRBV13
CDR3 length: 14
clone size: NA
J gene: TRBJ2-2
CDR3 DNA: TGTGCCAGCAGCTCCGAACTAGTCGCCGGGGAGCTGTTTTTT
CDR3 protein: CASSSELVAGELFF

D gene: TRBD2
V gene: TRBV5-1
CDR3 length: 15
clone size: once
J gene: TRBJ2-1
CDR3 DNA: TGCGCCAGCAGCTTTTTAGCGGGAGGTACCAATGAGCAGTTCTTC
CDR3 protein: CASSFLAGGTNEQFF

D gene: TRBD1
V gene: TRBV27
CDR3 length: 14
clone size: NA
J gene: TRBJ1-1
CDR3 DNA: TGTGCCAGCAGTTCTCGGACAGGGAACACTGAAGCTTTCTTT
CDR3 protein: CASSSRTGNTEAFF

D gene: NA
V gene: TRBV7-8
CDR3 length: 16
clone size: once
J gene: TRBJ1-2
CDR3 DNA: TGTGCCAGCAGCTTAGATTCAATGGCAGCGCTCTATGGCTACACCTTC
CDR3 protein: CASSLDSMAALYGYTF

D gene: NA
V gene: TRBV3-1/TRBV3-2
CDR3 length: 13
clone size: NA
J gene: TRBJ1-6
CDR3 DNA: TGTGCCAGCAGCCAAGTGCCACTTTCACCCCTCCACTTT
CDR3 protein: CASSQVPLSPLHF

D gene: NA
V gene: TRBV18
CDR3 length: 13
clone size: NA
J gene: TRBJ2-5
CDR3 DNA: TGTGCCAGCTCACCGAGCGGCCAAGAGACCCAGTACTTC
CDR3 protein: CASSPSGQETQYF

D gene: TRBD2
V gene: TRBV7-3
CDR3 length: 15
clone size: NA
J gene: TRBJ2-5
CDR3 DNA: TGTGCCAGCAGCCTATTAGCGGGGGGGCAAGAGACCCAGTACTTC
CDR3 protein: CASSLLAGGQETQYF

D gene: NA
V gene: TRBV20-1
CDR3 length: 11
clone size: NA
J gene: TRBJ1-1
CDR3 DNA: TGCAGTGCTAGGGCGGACACTGAAGCTTTCTTT
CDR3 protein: CSARADTEAFF

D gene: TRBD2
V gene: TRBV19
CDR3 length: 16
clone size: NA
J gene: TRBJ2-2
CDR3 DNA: TGTGCCAGTAGGGAACTAGCGGGGCGCGGGATCGGGGAGCTGTTTTTT
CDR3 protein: CASRELAGRGIGELFF

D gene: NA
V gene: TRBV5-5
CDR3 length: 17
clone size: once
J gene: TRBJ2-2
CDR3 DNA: TGTGCCAGCAGCTTGGCTTTTACTAGTACGCACACCGGGGAGCTGTTTTTT
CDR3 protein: CASSLAFTSTHTGELFF

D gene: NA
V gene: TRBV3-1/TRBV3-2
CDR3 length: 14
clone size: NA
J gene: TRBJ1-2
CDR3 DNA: TGTGCCAGCAGCACCCGGGGGGGGTACTATGGCTACACCTTC
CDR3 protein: CASSTRGGYYGYTF

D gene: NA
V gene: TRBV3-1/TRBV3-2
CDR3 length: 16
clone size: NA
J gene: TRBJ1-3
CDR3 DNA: TGTGCCAGCAGCCAAGATTCGCACAGCTCTGGAAACACCATATATTTT
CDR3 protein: CASSQDSHSSGNTIYF

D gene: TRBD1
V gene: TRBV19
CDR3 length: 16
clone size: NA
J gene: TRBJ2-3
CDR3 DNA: TGTGCCAGTAGTCAAAAAGGGGAGCCCGACAGGGGTACGCAGTATTTT
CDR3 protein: CASSQKGEPDRGTQYF

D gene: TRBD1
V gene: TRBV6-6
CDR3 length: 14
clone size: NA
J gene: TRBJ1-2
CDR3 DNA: TGTGCCAGCAACCTACAGGGGGTAGGGTATGGCTACACCTTC
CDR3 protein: CASNLQGVGYGYTF